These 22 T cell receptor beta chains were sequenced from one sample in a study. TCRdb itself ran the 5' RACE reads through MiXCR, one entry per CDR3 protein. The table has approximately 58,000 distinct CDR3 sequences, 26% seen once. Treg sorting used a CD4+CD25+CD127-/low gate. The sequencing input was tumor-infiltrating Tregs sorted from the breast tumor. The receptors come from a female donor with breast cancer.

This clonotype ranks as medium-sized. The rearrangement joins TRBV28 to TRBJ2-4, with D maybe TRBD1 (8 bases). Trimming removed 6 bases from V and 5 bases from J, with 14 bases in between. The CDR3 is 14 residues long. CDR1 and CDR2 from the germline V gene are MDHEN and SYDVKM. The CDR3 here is CASRPTGGENIQYF. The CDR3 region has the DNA TGTGCCAGCAGACCTACAGGGGGGGAAAACATTCAGTACTTC. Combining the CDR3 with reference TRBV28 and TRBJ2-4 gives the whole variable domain DVKVTQSSRYLVKRTGEKVFLECVQDMDHENMFWYRQDPGLGLRLIYFSYDVKMKEKGDIPEGYSVSREKKERFSLILESASTNQTSMYLCASRPTGGENIQYFGAGTRLSVL.

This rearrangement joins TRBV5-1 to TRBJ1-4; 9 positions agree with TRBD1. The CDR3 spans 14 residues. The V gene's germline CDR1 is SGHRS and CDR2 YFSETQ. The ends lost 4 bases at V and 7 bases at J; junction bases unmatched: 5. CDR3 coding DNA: TGCGCCAGCAGCGCCGGGACAGGGATTGAAAAACTGTTTTTT. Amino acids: CASSAGTGIEKLFF.

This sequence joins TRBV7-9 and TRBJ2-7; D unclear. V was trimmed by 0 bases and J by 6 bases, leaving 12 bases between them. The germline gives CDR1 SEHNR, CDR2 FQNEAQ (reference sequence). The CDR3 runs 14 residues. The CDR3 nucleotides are TGTGCCAGCAGCTTAGCAGGGCCAGCCCCCGAGCAGTACTTC. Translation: CASSLAGPAPEQYF.

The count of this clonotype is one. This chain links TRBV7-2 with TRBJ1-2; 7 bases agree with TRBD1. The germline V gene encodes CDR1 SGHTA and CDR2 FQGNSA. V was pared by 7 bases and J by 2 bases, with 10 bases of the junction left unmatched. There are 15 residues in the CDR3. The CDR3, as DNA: TGTGCCAGCACTACTGTGGGGACAGACAACTATGGCTACACCTTC. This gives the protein CASTTVGTDNYGYTF.

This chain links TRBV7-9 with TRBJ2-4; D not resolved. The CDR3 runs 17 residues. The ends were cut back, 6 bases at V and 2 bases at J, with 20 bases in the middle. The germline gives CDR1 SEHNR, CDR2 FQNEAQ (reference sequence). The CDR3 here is CASRGFGPGMTKNIQYF. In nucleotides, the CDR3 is TGTGCCAGCAGAGGGTTCGGACCGGGCATGACCAAAAACATTCAGTACTTC.

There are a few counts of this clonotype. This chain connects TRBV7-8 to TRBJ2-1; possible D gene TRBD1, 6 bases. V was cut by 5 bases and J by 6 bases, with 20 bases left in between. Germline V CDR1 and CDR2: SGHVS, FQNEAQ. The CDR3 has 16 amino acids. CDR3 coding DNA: TGTGCCAGCAGCCTCTCAACAGGGATCTTAGCCAATGAGCAGTTCTTC. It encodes CASSLSTGILANEQFF.

The CDR3 nucleotides read TGTGCCACCAGCAGAGATTTGGGACTCGGAGGTGACGAGAACACCATATATTTT. Translating it yields CATSRDLGLGGDENTIYF. V usage is TRBV15 and J usage is TRBJ1-3; TRBD1 is a possible D gene (5 bases). The germline V and J ends were trimmed by 0 bases and 7 bases, with 22 bases remaining between them. The CDR3 extends over 18 amino acids. Germline values: CDR1 LNHNV, CDR2 YYDKDF (reference sequence).

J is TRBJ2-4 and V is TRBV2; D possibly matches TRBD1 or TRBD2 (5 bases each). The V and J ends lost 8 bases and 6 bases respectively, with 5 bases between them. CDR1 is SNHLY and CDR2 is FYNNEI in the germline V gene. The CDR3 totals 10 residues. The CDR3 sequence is CASGGNIQYF. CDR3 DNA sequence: TGTGCCAGCGGGGGAAACATTCAGTACTTC.

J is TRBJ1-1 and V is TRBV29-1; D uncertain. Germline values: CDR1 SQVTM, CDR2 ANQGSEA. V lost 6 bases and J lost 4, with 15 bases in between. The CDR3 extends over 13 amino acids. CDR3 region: CSVGLRGGTEAFF. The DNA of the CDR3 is TGCAGCGTCGGATTGCGGGGTGGCACTGAAGCTTTCTTT.

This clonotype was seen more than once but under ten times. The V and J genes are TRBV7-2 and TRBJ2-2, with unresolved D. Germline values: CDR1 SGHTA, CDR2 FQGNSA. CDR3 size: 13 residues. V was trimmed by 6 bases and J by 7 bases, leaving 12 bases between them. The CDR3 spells CASSPFTRGELFF. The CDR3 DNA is TGTGCCAGCAGTCCCTTCACCCGCGGGGAGCTGTTTTTT. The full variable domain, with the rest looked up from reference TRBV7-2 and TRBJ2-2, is GAGVSQSPSNKVTEKGKDVELRCDPISGHTALYWYRQSLGQGLEFLIYFQGNSAPDKSGLPSDRFSAERTGGSVSTLTIQRTQQEDSAVYLCASSPFTRGELFFGEGSRLTVL.

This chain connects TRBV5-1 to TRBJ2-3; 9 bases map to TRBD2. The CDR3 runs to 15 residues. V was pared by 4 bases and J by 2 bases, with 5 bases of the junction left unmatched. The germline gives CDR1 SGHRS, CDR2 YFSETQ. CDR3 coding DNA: TGCGCCAGCAGCAGGGCGGGGGGGGACACAGATACGCAGTATTTT. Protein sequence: CASSRAGGDTDTQYF.

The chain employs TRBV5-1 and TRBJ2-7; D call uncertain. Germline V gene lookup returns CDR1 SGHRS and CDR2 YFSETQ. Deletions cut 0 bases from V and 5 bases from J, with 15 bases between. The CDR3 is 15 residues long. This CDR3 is CASSLDGSWGNEQYF. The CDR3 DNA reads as TGCGCCAGCAGCTTGGACGGATCCTGGGGTAACGAGCAGTACTTC.

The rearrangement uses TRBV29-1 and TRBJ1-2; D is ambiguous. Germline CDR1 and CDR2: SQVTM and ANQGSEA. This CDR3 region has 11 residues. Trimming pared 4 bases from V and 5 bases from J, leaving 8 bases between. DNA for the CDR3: TGCAGCGTTGCCGGAGGTTATGGCTACACCTTC. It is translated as CSVAGGYGYTF.

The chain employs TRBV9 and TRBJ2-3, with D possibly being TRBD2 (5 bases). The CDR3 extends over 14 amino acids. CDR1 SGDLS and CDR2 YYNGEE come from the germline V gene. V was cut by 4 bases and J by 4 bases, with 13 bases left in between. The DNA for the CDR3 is TGTGCCAGCAGCTCGGGGTGGGGTTCAGATACGCAGTATTTT. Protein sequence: CASSSGWGSDTQYF.

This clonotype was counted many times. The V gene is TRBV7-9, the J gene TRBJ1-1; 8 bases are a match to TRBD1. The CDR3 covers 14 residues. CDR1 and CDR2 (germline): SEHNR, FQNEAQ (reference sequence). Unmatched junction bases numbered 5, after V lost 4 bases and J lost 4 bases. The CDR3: CASSSWTGPTEAFF. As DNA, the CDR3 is TGTGCCAGCAGCTCCTGGACAGGGCCCACTGAAGCTTTCTTT.

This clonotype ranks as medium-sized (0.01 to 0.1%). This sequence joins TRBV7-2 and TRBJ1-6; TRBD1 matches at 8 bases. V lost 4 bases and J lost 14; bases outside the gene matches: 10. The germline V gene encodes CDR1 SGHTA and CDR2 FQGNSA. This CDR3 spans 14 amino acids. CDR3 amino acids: CASSSTYGQGTLHF. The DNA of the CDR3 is TGTGCCAGCAGCTCCACCTATGGACAGGGCACCCTCCACTTT.

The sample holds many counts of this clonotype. CDR3 loop: CAWSPGGSNYGYTF. Written as DNA, the CDR3 is TGTGCCTGGAGCCCTGGGGGCAGTAACTATGGCTACACCTTC. The V and J genes are TRBV30 and TRBJ1-2; D possibly corresponds to TRBD1 (6 bases). The CDR3 has 14 amino acids. Between the trimmed V and J ends, which lost 3 bases and 1 base, there was a span of 12 bases. Germline V gene lookup returns CDR1 GTSNPN and CDR2 SVGIG (reference sequence).

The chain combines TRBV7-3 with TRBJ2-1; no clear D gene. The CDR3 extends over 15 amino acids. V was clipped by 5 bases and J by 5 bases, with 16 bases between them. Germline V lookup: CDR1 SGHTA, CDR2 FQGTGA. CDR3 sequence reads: CASSHLGRKNNEQFF. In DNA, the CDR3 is TGTGCCAGCAGCCATCTCGGACGTAAAAACAATGAGCAGTTCTTC.

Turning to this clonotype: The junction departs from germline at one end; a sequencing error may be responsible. CDR3 in amino acids: CAGSQDRSSGTFDNEQFF. The CDR3 bases are TGCGCCGGCAGCCAAGATCGGAGTAGCGGGACATTTGACAATGAGCAGTTCTTC. The V call is TRBV4-3, the J call TRBJ2-1; 8 bases line up with TRBD2. CDR1 and CDR2 from the germline V gene are LGHNA and YSLEER. The CDR3 loop spans 18 amino acids.

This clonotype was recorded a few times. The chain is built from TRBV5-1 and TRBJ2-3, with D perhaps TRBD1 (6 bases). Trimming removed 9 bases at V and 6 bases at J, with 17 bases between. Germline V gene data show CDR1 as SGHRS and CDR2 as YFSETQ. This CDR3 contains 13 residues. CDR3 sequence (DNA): TGCGCCACAGCGAACGAGGGGGTCGATACGCAGTATTTT. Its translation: CATANEGVDTQYF.

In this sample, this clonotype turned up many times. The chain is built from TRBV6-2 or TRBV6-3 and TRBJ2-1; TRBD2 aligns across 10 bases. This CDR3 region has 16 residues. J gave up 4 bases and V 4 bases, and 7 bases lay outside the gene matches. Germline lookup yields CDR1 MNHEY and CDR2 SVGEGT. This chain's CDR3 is CASSFYPGLAYNEQFF. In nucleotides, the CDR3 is TGTGCCAGCAGTTTTTATCCGGGACTAGCGTACAATGAGCAGTTCTTC.

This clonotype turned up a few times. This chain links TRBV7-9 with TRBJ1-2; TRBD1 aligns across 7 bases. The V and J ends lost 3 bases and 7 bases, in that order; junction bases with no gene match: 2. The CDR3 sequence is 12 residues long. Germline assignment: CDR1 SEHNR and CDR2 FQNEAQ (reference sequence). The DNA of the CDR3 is TGTGCCAGCAGCTTCGACAGGGTTGGCTACACCTTC. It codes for CASSFDRVGYTF.